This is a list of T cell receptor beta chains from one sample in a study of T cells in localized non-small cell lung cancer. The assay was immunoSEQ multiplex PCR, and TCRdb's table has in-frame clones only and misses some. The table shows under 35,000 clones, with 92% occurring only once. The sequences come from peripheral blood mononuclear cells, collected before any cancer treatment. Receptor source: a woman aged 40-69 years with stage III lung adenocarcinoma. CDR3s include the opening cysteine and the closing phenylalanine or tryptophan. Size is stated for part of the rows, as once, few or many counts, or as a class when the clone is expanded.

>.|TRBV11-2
CASREAGTGRNEQYF
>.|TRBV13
CASSLGGNTEAFF
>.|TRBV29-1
CSVEEDLVSAAFF
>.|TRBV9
CASSPGLAGGDTGELFF
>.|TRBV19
CASKSGRESATGELFF
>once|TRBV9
CASSPRIAGVQRF
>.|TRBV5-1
CASSLGGAAETQYF
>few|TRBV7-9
CASSLAGPGGNQPQHF
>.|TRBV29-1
CSVATGTDYGYTF
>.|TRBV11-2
CASSPHRSGQNTEAFF
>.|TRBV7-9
CASSPQAPAGYTF
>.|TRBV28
CASTSPGTGRSKNIQYF
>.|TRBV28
CASSLFGTGVTGELFF
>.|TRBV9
CASSEGQLNTGELFF
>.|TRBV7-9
CASSHGQGSSYEQYF
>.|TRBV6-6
CASSYSIDPAEAFF
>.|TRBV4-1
CASSQEALDKDTQYF
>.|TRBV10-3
CAARGRDSNGYTF
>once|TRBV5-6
CASSIRQGQETQYF
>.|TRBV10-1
CASSPRTGSSYEQYF
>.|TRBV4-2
CASSGRTGVETQYF
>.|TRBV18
CASSRTGGYYNEQFF
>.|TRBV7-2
CASSSTGVDEKLFF
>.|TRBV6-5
CASSPQAEGTEAFF
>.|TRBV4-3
CASSQLLAGAEQFF
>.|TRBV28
CASSGPTREQYF
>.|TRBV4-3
CASSSTGGPSYEQYF
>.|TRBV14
CASSFLDTYNEQFF
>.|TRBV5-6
CASSSRDGRNTIYF
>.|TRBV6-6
CASSSQGFLDYTF
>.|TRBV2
CASSAGQGAETQYF
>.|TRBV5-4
CASSKGTSGKHSYNEQFF
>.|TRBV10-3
CAISGLAGANEQFF
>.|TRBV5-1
CASNTRPSGEDTQYF
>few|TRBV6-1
CASSNQAGGYGYTF
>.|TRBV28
CASHGQFNQPQHF
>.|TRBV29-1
CSVEGSLGPGANVLTF
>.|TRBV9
CASSVTGTSGTDTQYF
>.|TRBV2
CASTLILEDTEAFF
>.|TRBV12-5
CASGSRASIHSSYNEQFF
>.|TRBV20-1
CSARAYNEQFF
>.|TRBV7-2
CASSLWAAGELEQYF
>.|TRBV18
CDSSPMEGTNEKLFF
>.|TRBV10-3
CAIRPQTPTGYEQYF
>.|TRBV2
CASSYDRGLGETQYF
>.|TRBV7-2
CASSLMTGSGNTIYF
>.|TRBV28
CASSLVFNQPQHF
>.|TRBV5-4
CASSFGQGKGNTIYF
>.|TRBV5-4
CVSSHGLAGEETQYF
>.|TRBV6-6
CASSSSTKVYGEKLFF
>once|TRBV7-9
CASSTGQNTEAFF
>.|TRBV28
CASSWQINEKLFF
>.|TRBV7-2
CASSLYSGSENEQFF